The clone carrying this T cell receptor (beta chain) showed up many times. Its antigen is currently unknown. This specimen belongs to a study of T-cell reconstitution after alpha-beta-depleted transplantation in children. Germline CDR1 is DFQATT and CDR2 is SNEGSKA (reference sequence). The CDR3 sequence is 13 residues long. V gave up 3 bases and J gave up 10 bases; unmatched junction bases: 6. Unique molecular identifiers were used in preparing the TCRbeta library. MiXCR was run by TCRdb on the PCR reads, yielding one entry per CDR3 protein. In the table there are around 700,000 distinct CDR3 sequences, around 12% of which are singletons. General study results and limits: Diversity and T-cell counts at one year after transplant derived mostly from new T cells. Where some patients showed high TCRbeta diversity at day 60, it came from recipient T cells and thymic progenitors that had survived. About two months after transplant, alpha-beta T cells reportedly came from several hundred expanded graft clones.

Sequenced material: PBMCs, taken before TCRalphabeta/CD19-depleted stem cell transplant. The TCR originated in a girl under 10 years old with congenital amegakaryocytic thrombocytopenia, due to receive a stem cell transplant. This sequence joins TRBV20-1 and TRBJ2-1; 10 bases are a match to TRBD2. The CDR3 DNA follows: TGCAGTGCTAGTCTAGCGGGAGTACCCGAGCAGTTCTTC. Its protein product is CSASLAGVPEQFF.